The rows below give T cell receptor beta chains drawn from one sample of a study of blood T cell repertoires in COVID-19. The protocol was immunoSEQ multiplex PCR, while the TCRdb copy is restricted to in-frame clones and leaves out a portion. The data contain about 310,000 clones, 80% to 90% of them singletons. The sequencing sample was made of peripheral blood. The receptors were gathered from a man aged 50-60 years with active or convalescent COVID-19. CDR3s include the opening cysteine and the closing phenylalanine or tryptophan. The order of the fields is clone size, D gene, V gene, J gene, CDR3 DNA, CDR3 protein. A D gene is named only where the DNA matches it firmly. Only part of the rows carry a size: once, few, many, or a class if the clone is expanded.

.	.	TRBV5-1	TRBJ1-3	TGCGCCAGCAGCTTGTCTGGGCCCGGAAACACCATATATTTT	CASSLSGPGNTIYF
few	TRBD1	TRBV28	TRBJ1-3	TGTGCCAGCAGCGTGACAGGGGCCGACTCTGGAAACACCATATATTTT	CASSVTGADSGNTIYF
.	.	TRBV19	TRBJ1-1	TGTGCCAGTAGTATAGCCGCAGGGGCCACGAGCAACACTGAAGCTTTCTTT	CASSIAAGATSNTEAFF
.	TRBD2	TRBV5-4	TRBJ2-1	TGTGCCAGCAGCCTCCAGCGGGAGGACAAGAATGAGCAGTTCTTC	CASSLQREDKNEQFF
.	TRBD2	TRBV7-8	TRBJ2-1	TGTGCCAGCAGCTTAAGGAGCGGGAGTGTTTACAATGAGCAGTTCTTC	CASSLRSGSVYNEQFF
.	.	TRBV3-1/TRBV3-2	TRBJ2-5	TGTGCCAGCAGCCAAGCCAATTCCTTCAGGGAGACCCAGTACTTC	CASSQANSFRETQYF
.	.	TRBV18	TRBJ1-1	TGTGCCAGCTCCCGGTCACAGGACACTGAAGCTTTCTTT	CASSRSQDTEAFF
.	.	TRBV4-3	TRBJ1-5	TGCGCCAGCAGCCCATTTACAGGGTTGAACAATCAGCCCCAGCATTTT	CASSPFTGLNNQPQHF
.	TRBD1	TRBV2	TRBJ2-5	TGTGCCAGCGGATCACAGGGGGTGGGAGAGACCCAGTACTTC	CASGSQGVGETQYF
.	TRBD1	TRBV7-2	TRBJ2-1	TGTGCCAGCAGCTTGGACAGGGCCGCCAATGAGCAGTTCTTC	CASSLDRAANEQFF
.	TRBD1	TRBV23-1	TRBJ1-1	TGCGCCAGCAGTCAATCGACAGGGACTCTTTACCCTGAAGCTTTCTTT	CASSQSTGTLYPEAFF
once	TRBD1	TRBV18	TRBJ1-2	TGTGCCAGCTCACCTTCCGGGACAGGGGGGCACTATGGCTACACCTTC	CASSPSGTGGHYGYTF
.	.	TRBV28	TRBJ2-7	TGTGCCAGCAGTTCCTCCCTACCGCCCTACGAGCAGTACTTC	CASSSSLPPYEQYF
.	TRBD1	TRBV6-2/TRBV6-3	TRBJ1-1	TGTGCCAGCAGTTTAAACTCACGGGACAGGATGATTTACACTGAAGCTTTCTTT	CASSLNSRDRMIYTEAFF
.	.	TRBV19	TRBJ1-5	TGTGCCAGTAGTATAATAGGGGGGGCGGGTCAGCCCCAGCATTTT	CASSIIGGAGQPQHF
few	.	TRBV6-5	TRBJ2-7	TGTGCCAGCAGGGACTACTACGAGCAGTACTTC	CASRDYYEQYF
.	.	TRBV6-5	TRBJ1-6	TGTGCCAGCAGTTCACCCGGGGGTAATTCACCCCTCCACTTT	CASSSPGGNSPLHF
few	.	TRBV6-2/TRBV6-3	TRBJ2-5	TGTGCCAGCAGTTACTCGAATCAGATTCAAGAGACCCAGTACTTC	CASSYSNQIQETQYF
.	TRBD1	TRBV29-1	TRBJ1-1	TGCAGCGTTGTATCCGGGGACAGGGGCATAGAAGCTTTCTTT	CSVVSGDRGIEAFF
.	TRBD1	TRBV7-2	TRBJ1-1	TGTGCCAGCAGCCCGGACAGGGTATCAACTGAAGCTTTCTTT	CASSPDRVSTEAFF
.	.	TRBV3-1/TRBV3-2	TRBJ2-7	TGTGCCAGCAGCCACCGTCCGGGGATCTCCTACGAGCAGTACTTC	CASSHRPGISYEQYF
.	.	TRBV10-3	TRBJ2-3	TGTGCCATCAGTGCAGAACCCAGGGATCGCGATACGCAGTATTTT	CAISAEPRDRDTQYF
.	TRBD1	TRBV13	TRBJ2-5	TGTGCCAGCAGCTTAGAACAGGGGGTGGAGACCCAGTACTTC	CASSLEQGVETQYF
.	TRBD1	TRBV5-4	TRBJ2-3	TGTGCCAGCAACACGCAGGGGGCAGATACGCAGTATTTT	CASNTQGADTQYF